These T cell receptor beta chains were read from a single sample in a study of T cell changes during pregnancy in multiple sclerosis. Only in-frame clones appear in the TCRdb table, and some are missing; sequencing was by immunoSEQ multiplex PCR. The sample records under 50,000 clones, over 90% being singletons. The sequences come from CD8+ T cells from peripheral blood mononuclear cells, collected in the first trimester of pregnancy. These receptors were obtained from a female donor with multiple sclerosis, enrolled in a pregnancy study. Both conserved end residues are part of each CDR3. D genes are given only for firm matches. Where a row states a size, it is once, few, many or the class of an expanded clone; other rows omit it.

D	size	V	J	DNA	CDR3
NA	NA	TRBV19	TRBJ2-3	TGTGCCAGTAGTATAGGGCGCGGACTCCGGACAGATACGCAGTATTTT	CASSIGRGLRTDTQYF
NA	NA	TRBV30	TRBJ2-7	TGTGCCTGGACGTTTAATAAATTCGGCTACGAGCAGTACTTC	CAWTFNKFGYEQYF
TRBD2	NA	TRBV5-1	TRBJ2-1	TGCGCCAGCCGTCTAGCGGGAGGGGGTGACTACAATGAGCAGTTCTTC	CASRLAGGGDYNEQFF
NA	NA	TRBV19	TRBJ2-3	TGTGCCAGTAGTATGTGGTCCCTTAGCGGAGGCCCCACAGATACGCAGTATTTT	CASSMWSLSGGPTDTQYF
NA	NA	TRBV19	TRBJ1-1	TGTGCCAGTAGTACAAATCAGGGTAACACTGAAGCTTTCTTT	CASSTNQGNTEAFF
TRBD1	NA	TRBV9	TRBJ2-7	TGTGCCAGCAGCTTAGGACAGGAGGCCCACGAGCAGTACTTC	CASSLGQEAHEQYF
NA	NA	TRBV4-3	TRBJ2-5	TGCGCCAGCAGCCCAGAGGGGGGATCGGGCGAGACCCAGTACTTC	CASSPEGGSGETQYF
TRBD2	NA	TRBV19	TRBJ2-1	TGTGCCATAGGGAGCGGGAGCTTGAATGAGCAGTTCTTC	CAIGSGSLNEQFF
NA	once	TRBV19	TRBJ1-1	TGTGCCACCAGGTCGTTCGAGAACACTGAAGCTTTCTTT	CATRSFENTEAFF
TRBD1	NA	TRBV10-3	TRBJ2-7	TGTGCCATCAGCGGACAGGGCTCCTACGAGCAGTACTTC	CAISGQGSYEQYF
NA	NA	TRBV28	TRBJ1-1	TGTGCCAGCAGTTTAGGCGGACGGGAGTTGAAGGCTTTCTTT	CASSLGGRELKAFF
NA	NA	TRBV9	TRBJ2-6	TGTGCCAGCAGCGTAGATGGACGGGAGACTGGGGCCAACGTCCTGACTTTC	CASSVDGRETGANVLTF
TRBD2	NA	TRBV7-6	TRBJ2-5	TGTGCCAGCAGCTTAAAGAGAGGCGGGAGGAGAGGAGAGACCCAGTACTTC	CASSLKRGGRRGETQYF
NA	NA	TRBV11-2	TRBJ2-3	TGTGCCAGCAGCCAAGCCCGATCCGCAGATACGCAGTATTTT	CASSQARSADTQYF
NA	NA	TRBV30	TRBJ1-1	TGTGCCTGGAGTACCGGGGCAGGGGAGACTGAAGCTTTCTTT	CAWSTGAGETEAFF
TRBD2	NA	TRBV30	TRBJ2-3	TGTGCCTGGACCCTCGGACTAGCGGATACGCAGTATTTT	CAWTLGLADTQYF
TRBD1	NA	TRBV4-1	TRBJ2-2	TGCGCCAGCAGCCAAGGGACAGGGAGTACCACCGGGGAGCTGTTTTTT	CASSQGTGSTTGELFF
NA	NA	TRBV2	TRBJ1-1	TGTGCCAGCAGTGAGGGGGGGAGCGGCAATGAAGCTTTCTTT	CASSEGGSGNEAFF
NA	NA	TRBV5-4	TRBJ2-1	TGTGCCAGCAGCTACGCATTAAGCGGAGGCGAGCAGTTCTTC	CASSYALSGGEQFF
TRBD1	NA	TRBV5-4	TRBJ2-7	TGTGCCAGCACCACCGGGACAGGGGTTTACGAGCAGTACTTC	CASTTGTGVYEQYF
TRBD2	NA	TRBV10-2	TRBJ2-2	TGCGCCAGCGGGGGACTAGCGGACACCGGGGAGCTGTTTTTT	CASGGLADTGELFF
NA	NA	TRBV28	TRBJ1-1	TGTGCCAGCAGTCCTCAGAGGGCAGTGAACACTGAAGCTTTCTTT	CASSPQRAVNTEAFF
TRBD1	NA	TRBV6-6	TRBJ2-7	TGTGCCAGCAGTTACGGGACAGACTCCTACGAGCAGTACTTC	CASSYGTDSYEQYF
NA	NA	TRBV4-3	TRBJ2-6	TGCGCCAGCAGCCAAGACGGGGTCGGGGCCAACGTCCTGACTTTC	CASSQDGVGANVLTF
NA	once	TRBV5-5	TRBJ2-3	TGTGCCAGCAGCTTGGGGGGAGCGGCAGATACGCAGTATTTT	CASSLGGAADTQYF
NA	NA	TRBV29-1	TRBJ2-1	TGCAGTGGGGGCAGGTACGGGAATGAGCAGTTCTTC	CSGGRYGNEQFF
TRBD2	NA	TRBV9	TRBJ2-4	TGTGCCAGCAGCGTAGCTAGCGGGAGTTCGAACATTCAGTACTTC	CASSVASGSSNIQYF
TRBD1	NA	TRBV29-1	TRBJ1-1	TGCAGCGTTGAACAGGGGGACAGTGAAGCTTTCTTT	CSVEQGDSEAFF
TRBD1	NA	TRBV5-1	TRBJ2-7	TGCGCCAGCAGCTTGGCCGGGACAGGGGGGAACGAGCAGTACTTC	CASSLAGTGGNEQYF
NA	NA	TRBV7-8	TRBJ1-2	TGTGCCAGCAGCTTAGAAGACAGTTTCTATGGCTACACCTTC	CASSLEDSFYGYTF